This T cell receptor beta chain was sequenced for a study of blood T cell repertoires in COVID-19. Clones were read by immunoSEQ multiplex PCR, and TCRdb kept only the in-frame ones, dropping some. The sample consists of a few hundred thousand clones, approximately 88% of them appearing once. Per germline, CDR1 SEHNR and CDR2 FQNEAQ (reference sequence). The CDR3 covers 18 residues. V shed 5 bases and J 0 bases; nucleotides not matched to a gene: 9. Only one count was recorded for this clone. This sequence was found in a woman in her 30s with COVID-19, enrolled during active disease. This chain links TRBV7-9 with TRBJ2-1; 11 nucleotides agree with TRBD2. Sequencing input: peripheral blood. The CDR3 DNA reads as TGTGCCAGCAGCCCGGACGGGACTAGCGGCGACTCCTACAATGAGCAGTTCTTC. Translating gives CASSPDGTSGDSYNEQFF.